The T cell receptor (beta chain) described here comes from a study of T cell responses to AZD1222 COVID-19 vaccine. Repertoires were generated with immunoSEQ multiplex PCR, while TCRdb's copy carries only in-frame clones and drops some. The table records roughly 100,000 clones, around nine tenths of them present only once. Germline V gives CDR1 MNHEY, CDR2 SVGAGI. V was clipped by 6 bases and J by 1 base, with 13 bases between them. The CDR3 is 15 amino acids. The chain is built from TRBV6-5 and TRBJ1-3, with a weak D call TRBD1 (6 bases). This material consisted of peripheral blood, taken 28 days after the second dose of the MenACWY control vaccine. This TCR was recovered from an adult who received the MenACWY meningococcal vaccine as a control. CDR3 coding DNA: TGTGCCAGCAGCCAGGGACACCAATCTGGAAACACCATATATTTT. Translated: CASSQGHQSGNTIYF.